This entry concerns a single TCR beta chain. These data are taken from a study of control samples from healthy donors and cancer patients. The V and J ends lost 0 bases and 7 bases respectively, with 13 bases between them. The CDR3 is made up of 15 amino acids. Germline loops: CDR1 ENHRY, CDR2 SYGVKD. Generated by immunoSEQ multiplex PCR, the TCRdb table keeps only in-frame clones and is missing some. The sample contains about 220,000 clones, about 93% of which appear only once. The receptor was derived from a man in his forties or fifties in good health. The rearrangement uses TRBV10-3 and TRBJ1-5; D gene unclear. The sequenced sample was blood. As DNA, the CDR3 is TGTGCCATCAGTGAGTCCGTTAACAGAGGGCAGCCCCAGCATTTT. Its translation: CAISESVNRGQPQHF.